This T cell receptor (beta chain) was identified during a study of neoadjuvant anti-PD-1 for oral cavity cancer. These newly diagnosed stage II-IVA oral cavity squamous cell carcinoma patients had no prior systemic or radiation treatment. Patients had HPV-negative, locally advanced oral cavity squamous cell carcinoma. The V end was cut by 1 base, the J end by 8 bases, with 14 bases between. Germline lookup yields CDR1 MGHRA and CDR2 YSYEKL. CDR3 length: 15 amino acids. Most PBMC samples had around 480 ng input DNA in six replicates. Method: immunoSEQ multiplex PCR; TCRdb's copy keeps in-frame clones and lacks some. The table lists over 10,000 clones, about 62% of them singletons.

The material was PBMCs, obtained before nivolumab (anti-PD-1) treatment. The chain links TRBV4-1 to TRBJ2-2, with D hard to call. The TCR sequence derives from a person aged 40 to 85 with oral cavity squamous cell carcinoma. CDR3 sequence: CASSQGALLPGELFF. In DNA form, the CDR3 reads TGCGCCAGCAGCCAAGGGGCGCTTCTTCCGGGGGAGCTGTTTTTT.